The next 18 T cell receptor beta chains were all read from a single sample in a study of shared clonotypes between healthy human individuals (dated by TCRdb to 2019 to 2021). Library preparation used the immunoSEQ multiplex PCR assay. TCRdb took this table from immuneACCESS and kept in-frame rearrangements with V and J called. Such tables lack part of the clones; where checked against another copy, unresolved V genes explain under half of the gap, and the rest is unexplained. Within this sample are 2 million to 3 million clones, with approximately 93% of them counted one time only. The ten most abundant clones make up roughly 0.36% of the sample. The sequencing input was naive CD4+ T cells from PBMCs. The cell subset or site tag for this specimen amounts to: CD45RA+ positively selected. These receptors were collected from a man younger than 30 in good health. Some clones in this sample may be carry-over from other donors' samples.

This chain connects TRBV7-2 to TRBJ1-5; D gene uncertain. CDR1 is SGHTA, CDR2 FQGNSA, per germline. CDR3 length: 13 amino acids. With 0 bases removed from V and 7 bases from J, the gap between germline ends came to 7 bases. The CDR3 sequence is CASSLAKEQPQHF. The CDR3 nucleotides read TGTGCCAGCAGCTTAGCCAAGGAGCAGCCCCAGCATTTT.

The rearrangement uses TRBV28 and TRBJ1-1; D possibly corresponds to TRBD1 (5 bases). The CDR3 is 12 residues long. Germline V gene data show CDR1 as MDHEN and CDR2 as SYDVKM. Trimming shortened V by 8 bases and J by 4 bases, and 11 bases separated the two germline ends. The CDR3 DNA reads TGTGCCAGCGGGGGGGAGAGCACTGAAGCTTTCTTT. Translated: CASGGESTEAFF.

Regarding this clone: Other DNA sequences within the sample encode an identical CDR3. The rearrangement joins TRBV28 to TRBJ1-1; D is possibly TRBD1 (5 bases). CDR3 length equals 14 residues. Germline V gene sequence: CDR1 MDHEN, CDR2 SYDVKM. The V and J ends lost 5 bases and 1 base respectively, with 11 bases between them. The chain's CDR3 is CASSPPGRNTEAFF. CDR3 nucleotides: TGTGCCAGCAGTCCCCCGGGACGGAACACTGAAGCTTTCTTT.

The rearrangement links TRBV5-1 to TRBJ1-6; the match to TRBD1 covers 7 bases. This CDR3 comprises 15 residues. The V gene's germline CDR1 is SGHRS and CDR2 YFSETQ. Trimming at V came to 5 bases and at J to 7 bases, leaving 9 bases not matched to a gene. CDR3 residues: CASSFDREKNSPLHF. The CDR3 DNA sequence: TGCGCCAGCAGTTTCGACAGGGAAAAGAATTCACCCCTCCACTTT.

A remark on this clone: The identical CDR3 is also encoded by other nucleotide sequences in the sample. The chain links TRBV19 to TRBJ1-4; no clear D gene. Germline CDR1 and CDR2: LNHDA and SQIVND (reference sequence). CDR3 size: 14 residues. The V end lost 4 bases, the J end lost 1 base, and 7 bases lay between the germline ends. The CDR3 here is CASSTTVTNEKLFF. The CDR3, as DNA: TGTGCCAGTAGTACCACGGTAACTAATGAAAAACTGTTTTTT.

The chain recombines TRBV14 with TRBJ2-2; D uncertain. V was clipped by 4 bases and J by 1 base, with 7 bases between them. Germline V gives CDR1 SGHDN, CDR2 FVKESK. The CDR3 spans 14 residues. As DNA, the CDR3 is TGTGCCAGCAGCCTGAGACAGAACACCGGGGAGCTGTTTTTT. This sequence encodes CASSLRQNTGELFF.

The chain employs TRBV5-1 and TRBJ2-1; 10 bases match TRBD2. The V segment lost 7 bases and the J segment 11 bases; nucleotides outside the gene matches: 24. Germline CDR1 and CDR2: SGHRS and YFSETQ. This CDR3 is 18 amino acids long. The CDR3 spells CASARSESRAGAGGKQFF. Here the CDR3 DNA reads TGCGCCAGCGCTCGCTCTGAGTCCAGAGCCGGAGCGGGGGGGAAGCAGTTCTTC.

This chain joins TRBV27 and TRBJ2-3; tentative D call: TRBD2 (7 bases). This CDR3 contains 13 residues. Germline CDR1 and CDR2: MNHEY and SMNVEV (reference sequence). V lost 6 bases and J 7 bases, leaving 14 bases between the germline ends. The CDR3 protein is CASRPTGTNTQYF. As DNA, the CDR3 is TGTGCCAGCAGACCCACAGGGACTAATACGCAGTATTTT.

The V call is TRBV28, the J call TRBJ1-3; no clear D gene. Germline assignment: CDR1 MDHEN and CDR2 SYDVKM. This CDR3 contains 12 residues. With 5 bases removed from V and 4 bases from J, the gap between germline ends came to 6 bases. CDR3 DNA: TGTGCCAGCAGTATTATAGGAAACACCATATATTTT. Translating gives CASSIIGNTIYF.

The gene calls are TRBV5-1 and TRBJ1-2; a possible D gene is TRBD1 (6 bases). The germline CDR1 and CDR2 sequences are SGHRS and YFSETQ. The CDR3 has 16 residues. V was clipped by 0 bases and J by 2 bases, with 14 bases between them. The CDR3 DNA reads as TGCGCCAGCAGCTTGGGCGATTTCGACAGGAACTATGGCTACACCTTC. Protein: CASSLGDFDRNYGYTF.

This sequence joins TRBV6-5 and TRBJ2-1; D uncertain. CDR3 length: 13 amino acids. The V gene's germline CDR1 is MNHEY and CDR2 SVGAGI. V was clipped by 0 bases and J by 8 bases, with 8 bases between them. The DNA for the CDR3 is TGTGCCAGCAGTTACTCCCCAACCGATGAGCAGTTCTTC. It codes for CASSYSPTDEQFF.

This clone has a single count. This chain uses TRBV5-1 with TRBJ2-7, with 11 bases identical to TRBD2. Germline lookup yields CDR1 SGHRS and CDR2 YFSETQ. The CDR3 is 16 residues long. The J segment lost 1 base and the V segment lost 4 bases, leaving 7 bases of the junction unmatched. The CDR3 protein is CASSRKTSGSSYEQYF. CDR3 in DNA: TGCGCCAGCAGCCGCAAAACTAGCGGGAGTTCCTACGAGCAGTACTTC.

The V call is TRBV28, the J call TRBJ2-1, with 7 bases aligning to TRBD2. Trimming cost V 6 bases and J 0 bases; bases outside gene matches: 8. The CDR3 runs 16 residues. Germline V gene lookup returns CDR1 MDHEN and CDR2 SYDVKM. The CDR3 region is CASRRGGSSSYNEQFF. CDR3 nucleotides: TGTGCCAGCAGACGGGGAGGGTCGAGCTCCTACAATGAGCAGTTCTTC.

With respect to this clone: The sample contains more than one DNA sequence encoding this CDR3. The rearrangement uses TRBV5-1 and TRBJ2-1; D gene unclear. The CDR3 is 13 residues long. CDR1 SGHRS and CDR2 YFSETQ come from the germline V gene. V lost 1 base and J lost 3, with 5 bases in between. CDR3 sequence reads: CASSLNSYNEQFF. The CDR3 DNA is TGCGCCAGCAGCTTGAACAGCTACAATGAGCAGTTCTTC.

This chain connects TRBV29-1 to TRBJ2-5; possibly TRBD2 for D (6 bases). V lost 4 bases, J lost 1 base, and 16 bases lay in between. Germline CDR1 and CDR2: SQVTM and ANQGSEA. The CDR3 consists of 15 residues. CDR3 bases: TGCAGCGTTGGGGGAGGTAGGACCACCCAAGAGACCCAGTACTTC. Its translation: CSVGGGRTTQETQYF.

This chain joins TRBV5-1 and TRBJ2-7; perhaps TRBD2 as D (6 bases). V was shortened by 4 bases and J by 2 bases, with 13 bases between the two germline ends. The CDR3 has 14 amino acids. Germline values: CDR1 SGHRS, CDR2 YFSETQ. The CDR3 DNA reads as TGCGCCAGCAGCAGGCGGGACCCGGCCTACGAGCAGTACTTC. Translation: CASSRRDPAYEQYF.

The rearrangement joins TRBV10-3 to TRBJ2-1; no definite D call. Germline V lookup: CDR1 ENHRY, CDR2 SYGVKD. V lost 4 bases and J 0 bases, leaving 4 bases between the germline ends. This CDR3 region has 13 residues. The CDR3 DNA reads TGTGCCATCAGTGCCAACTCCTACAATGAGCAGTTCTTC. Protein product: CAISANSYNEQFF.

This clone was recorded once. The chain is built from TRBV6-1 and TRBJ1-5, with 9 nucleotides matching TRBD1. CDR1 and CDR2 from the germline V gene are MNHNS and SASEGT. V shed 2 bases, J shed 0 bases, and the junction held 14 bases outside the gene matches. This CDR3 region has 20 residues. DNA of the CDR3: TGTGCCAGCAGTGAAACTCCGGGACAGGGTCTAACTTATAGCAATCAGCCCCAGCATTTT. Residues: CASSETPGQGLTYSNQPQHF.